This T cell receptor beta chain originates from a study of persistence of HIV-infected CD4 T cells. Whole-study context: Median time on suppressive ART was 8 years.

Remarks on this clone: Its antigen is as yet unknown.

The libraries were made with immunoSEQ version 4 in survey mode. Sequencing used immunoSEQ multiplex PCR; TCRdb keeps in-frame clones, though not all of them. The sample has about 36,000 clones, more than 70% seen once; the top ten hold roughly 5.9%. Study conclusions and caveats: Antigen-responding cells were enriched for degenerate expanded CDR3beta sequences. CMV- and Gag-responding cells had lower TCRbeta richness than CD3/CD28-responding cells.

An overlapping HIV-1 Gag peptide pool stimulated these cells at approximately 0.91 ug/peptide/mL. Sorted nonresponding memory CD4+ T cells were CD40L-negative, CD69-negative, CD45RO-high. Donors were HIV-1-infected adults who began suppressive ART during chronic infection. Germline values: CDR1 KGHSH, CDR2 LQKENI. The CDR3 runs to 17 residues. The V end was cut by 3 bases, the J end by 1 base, with 16 bases between. The sample consisted of cultured CD4+ T cells from PBMCs, taken from a patient who received antiretroviral therapy. This TCR came from an adult with HIV. The donor label of this sample is uncertain. This chain connects TRBV18 to TRBJ1-3, with D possibly matching TRBD1 (5 bases). The CDR3 spells CASSPEGTGPSGNTIYF. The CDR3 nucleotides are TGTGCCAGCTCACCTGAGGGCACAGGCCCTTCTGGAAACACCATATATTTT.